This T cell receptor (beta chain) was found in a study of T cells in Graves' hyperthyroidism and ophthalmopathy. On the study more broadly: Specimen type is peripheral blood, collected at initial diagnosis prior to any treatment.

Amplification of TCR beta CDR3 regions was performed using RNA transcripts as template. The HTBI primer set served for first-round RT-PCR of the TCR CDR3. TCRdb independently ran MiXCR on the multiplex PCR reads; one entry per CDR3 protein. The sample yields 350,000 or so distinct CDR3 sequences, roughly a sixth seen once. Among the patients, aged 18 to 65, hyperthyroidism was newly diagnosed and had lasted under 2 months. Clinical symptoms, serum thyroxine and TRAb, thyroid ultrasound and orbital computed tomography together formed the diagnostic basis. Study-level points and caveats: The blood repertoire included most of the expanded thyroid clonotypes above 0.001.

The CDR3 consists of 15 residues. V was clipped by 5 bases and J by 2 bases; unmatched bases: 6. The germline V gene has CDR1 LGHDT and CDR2 YNNKEL (reference sequence). A note on this clonotype: The antigen remains undetermined.

Sequencing was done on a sample of blood. The receptor comes from a woman younger than 45 with Graves' hyperthyroidism that later progressed to Graves' ophthalmopathy. The rearrangement joins TRBV3-1 to TRBJ2-1; TRBD2 matches 7 bases. In DNA form, the CDR3 reads TGTGCCAGCAGCGACGGACTAGAGGCCTACAATGAGCAGTTCTTC. Its translation: CASSDGLEAYNEQFF.